Detailed here is one T cell receptor beta chain. Its recognized antigen is unknown. No quality values exist for individual bases; no much larger clone is one base distant. This entry belongs to a study of identical twins (dated by TCRdb to about 2016). A note on the overall study: To test whether fetal clonotypes persist, the study used deep sequencing on TCR alpha and beta repertoires from monozygotic twins, unrelated adults of various ages, and cord blood. Replicate twin experiments were performed at different times using different library preparation protocols to rule out contamination.

Points the paper makes about the study in general: Invariant T cells such as MAIT and iNKT could partly confound zero-insertion analyses, although diverse VJ usage argued against such confounding for most clonotypes. Out-of-frame TCR alpha sequences shared between twins showed an excess of low generation-probability sequences compared with coincidental sharing between unrelated individuals. Fewer insertions were carried by abundant cord blood beta clonotypes; a weaker similar trend was observed in young adult naive repertoires, while no such trend was observed in memory repertoires. The excess sharing between twins in beta out-of-frame sequences was weaker because fewer shared sequences reduced the signal-to-noise ratio. Out-of-frame TCR alpha sharing in monozygotic twins was systematically underestimated by recombination models, whereas sharing between unrelated individuals was in agreement with the recombination models. Because the same donors could not be followed over many years, the conclusions relied on cross-sectional statistical analysis.

There are 14 amino acids in the CDR3, from cysteine to phenylalanine inclusive. The DNA shown is the 42-base CDR3, in frame from base 1. The germline V gene supplies CDR1 SGHRS and CDR2 YFSETQ. Trimmed from V: 6 bases; trimmed from J: 5 bases; junction bases lacking a gene match: 3. The library was generated by 5' RACE. For sequencing, an Illumina HiSeq 2000 was employed. A universal primer binding site was added through template switching, and the final cDNA carried a unique molecular identifier so that TCR cDNA molecules could be counted accurately. Specific primers in the conserved constant-segment region were used to synthesize first-strand cDNA for TCR alpha and beta chains. To control for contamination, every cDNA library was double barcoded, receiving both a SMART-Mk sample barcode and Illumina barcodes. Two successive PCR steps introduced TruSeq adapter sequences along with Illumina sample barcodes. The TCR alpha and beta cDNA libraries were sequenced on the Illumina HiSeq platform using custom primers. The original pipeline was this. MiGEC processed the raw reads to extract unique molecular identifiers, while MiXCR was used to determine the CDR3 positions. For each individual, recombination models were inferred using an EM algorithm with the repgenHMM and IGoR tools. The analysis of shared clonotypes was done with the tcR package in R, with sharing normalized by the product of cloneset sizes. Out-of-frame nonproductive sequences were analyzed to study raw recombination free of thymic and clonal selection effects. The public sequencing data were trimmed at Q25 with fastp and processed into clonotypes with MiXCR by TCRdb, which kept only in-frame beta chains. Each record represents a unique CDR3 protein, reported with the most common genes and DNA among its rows. The V and J calls and clone size are TCRdb's, not the authors'. The sample records around 490,000 distinct CDR3 sequences, 13% to 15% of which are singletons. The ten largest clones take up approximately 0.98% of the sample.

Only healthy Caucasian donors were included. Three pairs of female monozygotic twins, all aged roughly 18 to 29 years, made up the twin cohort. Positive isolation kits from Invitrogen were used to isolate CD4+ and CD8+ T cell populations. The sample also formed part of further work on yellow fever vaccine responses in identical twins. Drawing on the second study: The T cell response to vaccination in identical twins was reported by the authors to appear partly convergent and partly personalized. Focusing on identical twins, the study followed the T cell clones that responded to the vaccine, and did so with precision.

The chain is assembled from TRBV5-1 and TRBJ2-1, with TRBD2 identical over 12 junction bases. Material: CD4+ T cells sorted from blood. The receptor was derived from a woman between 18 and 30 years old in good health. The DNA reads as follows: TGCGCCAGCAAATGGACTAGCGGGAACAATGAGCAGTTCTTC. Its translation reads: CASKWTSGNNEQFF.